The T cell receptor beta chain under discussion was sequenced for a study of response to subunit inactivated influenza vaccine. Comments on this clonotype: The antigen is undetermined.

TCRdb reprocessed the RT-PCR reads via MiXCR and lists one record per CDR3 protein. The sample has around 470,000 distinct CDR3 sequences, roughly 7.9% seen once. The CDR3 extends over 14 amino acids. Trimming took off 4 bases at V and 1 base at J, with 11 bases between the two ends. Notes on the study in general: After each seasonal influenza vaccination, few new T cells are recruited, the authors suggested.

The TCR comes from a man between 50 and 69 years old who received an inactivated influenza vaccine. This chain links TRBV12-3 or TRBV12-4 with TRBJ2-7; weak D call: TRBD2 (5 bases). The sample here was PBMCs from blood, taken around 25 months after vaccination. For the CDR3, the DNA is TGTGCCAGCAGTTGGCGGGTTGGATCCTACGAGCAGTACTTC. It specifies CASSWRVGSYEQYF.